The 5 T cell receptor beta chains below all came from one sample that was sequenced in a study of T cell responses to AZD1222 COVID-19 vaccine. The repertoire was sequenced with immunoSEQ multiplex PCR; TCRdb's copy has only in-frame clones and lacks some. The sample yields just over 150,000 clones, 90% to 95% seen once. Sample: peripheral blood, taken 28 days after the second AZD1222 dose. Receptor source: an adult who received the AZD1222 COVID-19 vaccine.

V gene TRBV11-2 combines with J gene TRBJ2-3; D may match TRBD1 or TRBD2 (6 bases each). The CDR3 length is 17 residues. The germline CDR1 and CDR2 sequences are SGHAT and FQNNGV. Trimming stripped 5 bases from V and 1 base from J, with 19 bases between. CDR3 nucleotides: TGTGCCAGCAGCGGAGGGGGAGCTAGCCGACGCACAGATACGCAGTATTTT. Translation gives CASSGGGASRRTDTQYF.

The gene calls are TRBV11-2 and TRBJ2-1, with 11 bases fitting TRBD2. V lost 4 bases to trimming and J lost 3 bases; unmatched junction nucleotides: 5. CDR3 size: 16 residues. In germline, CDR1 is SGHAT, CDR2 FQNNGV. This CDR3 reads CASSSLAGGNYNEQFF. The CDR3 region has the DNA TGTGCCAGCAGCTCCTTAGCGGGGGGGAACTACAATGAGCAGTTCTTC. The complete variable domain, with remaining parts taken from reference TRBV11-2 and TRBJ2-1, reads EAGVAQSPRYKIIEKRQSVAFWCNPISGHATLYWYQQILGQGPKLLIQFQNNGVVDDSQLPKDRFSAERLKGVDSTLKIQPAKLEDSAVYLCASSSLAGGNYNEQFFGPGTRLTVL.

This clone occurred once. The chain carries TRBV15 and TRBJ1-6; D is ambiguous. In germline, CDR1 is LNHNV, CDR2 YYDKDF (reference sequence). Trimming removed 6 bases from V and 0 bases from J, with 3 bases in between. There are 13 residues in the CDR3. For the CDR3, the DNA is TGTGCCACCAGGAACTCCTATAATTCACCCCTCCACTTT. It translates to CATRNSYNSPLHF.

This chain uses TRBV2 with TRBJ1-2; D may be TRBD1 (6 bases). Deletions cut 8 bases from V and 1 base from J, with 14 bases between. This CDR3 comprises 14 residues. Germline lookup yields CDR1 SNHLY and CDR2 FYNNEI. The CDR3 DNA is TGTGCCAGCGACGAGACAGGAGTTAACTATGGCTACACCTTC. Translating it yields CASDETGVNYGYTF.

The gene calls are TRBV7-9 and TRBJ1-2; D unclear. Germline V gene data show CDR1 as SEHNR and CDR2 as FQNEAQ (reference sequence). Trimming cost V 1 base and J 3 bases, with 6 bases left between them. The CDR3 spans 13 residues. CDR3 loop: CASSLGTDYGYTF. In nucleotides, the CDR3 is TGTGCCAGCAGCTTAGGCACGGACTATGGCTACACCTTC.